What follows describes a single T cell receptor beta chain. Its specific antigen is unknown. Per-base qualities were not stored, and no clone one base away is much larger. Measured from the cysteine to the phenylalanine, the CDR3 is 13 residues long. The retained sequence is limited to the CDR3, 39 bases, with the frame set at the first base. The V end loses 3 bases and the J end loses 1 base, and a stretch of 5 bases separates them. The germline V gene supplies CDR1 SGHAT and CDR2 FQNNGV. The source of the sample is a study of OX40 agonist ivuxolimab in advanced cancers. Turning to the overall study: Ivuxolimab was a fully human IgG2 agonistic monoclonal antibody targeting the costimulatory receptor OX40 (CD134). Partial responses were achieved by three dose-escalation patients, of whom one had hepatocellular carcinoma and two had cutaneous melanoma. Prior anti-PD-1, anti-PD-L1 or anti-CTLA-4 therapy was permitted, and checkpoint inhibitors had been received by roughly 40% of dose-escalation patients. The monotherapy dose-escalation portion (N ≈ 52 patients) of the phase I ivuxolimab trial is reported in the paper. Peripheral TCRbeta sequencing aimed to test whether ivuxolimab altered TCR sequence diversity and caused clonal T-cell expansion. The dose-escalation cohort was roughly 87% male with a mean age of about 65 years, ranging from roughly 20 to 80. Intravenous ivuxolimab was administered to patients every 2 weeks at six dose levels: 0.01, 0.1, 0.3, 1.5, 3 and 10 mg/kg. Among the approximately 54 dose-escalation patients, some 20 had hepatocellular carcinoma, 15 or so melanoma, 9 renal cell carcinoma and 9 head and neck cancer.

Findings and caveats that apply to the study as a whole: At doses of 0.1 to 3.0 mg/kg, clonal expansion of both CD4+ and CD8+ T cells in blood was seen between baseline and week 6. After ivuxolimab, more expanded clones were found on average in CD8+ T cells than in CD4+ T cells. The antigen specificity of the peripheral T cells that underwent clonal expansion was not determined. Low levels of normalized T-cell clonal expansion were also shown by some nonresponding patients. In the 0.1-3.0 mg/kg groups, partial responders were among the patients with the lowest normalized peripheral clonal expansion, particularly in CD8+ T cells.

The trial excluded patients who had a history of autoimmune disease or who were on systemic immunosuppression. Peripheral blood for TCR sequencing was collected from all dose cohorts at baseline, on cycle 4 day 1, and on cycle 7 day 1. The samples were taken from a phase I, first-in-human, multicenter, open-label dose-escalation trial of ivuxolimab. The trial enrolled adults with locally advanced or metastatic head and neck squamous cell, hepatocellular, melanoma or renal cell carcinoma. Before TCR sequencing, CD4+ and CD8+ T cells were separately sorted from peripheral blood. For sequencing of the TCRbeta CDR3 region, genomic DNA was extracted from the sorted cells. The immunoSEQ Assay was used for sequencing of TCRbeta CDR3 regions. The source is immuneACCESS, and TCRdb retained only in-frame sequences with V and J called. Part of the clones is not carried over; for the studies checked, unresolved V genes explain less than half of this, and the remainder is unexplained. In this sample the table shows some 100,000 clones, 85% to 90% of which occur a single time. About 1.9% of the sample is taken by the ten largest.

This TCR derives from an adult with an advanced solid tumor such as melanoma, head and neck, liver or kidney cancer. The chain uses TRBV11-2 and TRBJ2-3, with the D gene not clear enough to name. The specimen comprised CD4+ or CD8+ T cells sorted from blood, sampled in a trial of the OX40 agonist ivuxolimab. Here is the DNA: TGTGCCAGCAGCTTTAGTGGCACAGATACGCAGTATTTT. This gives the protein CASSFSGTDTQYF.